This T cell receptor beta chain originates from a study of Ad26.COV2.S vaccination and SARS-CoV-2 variants. Overall study findings and caveats: Reported findings describe substantial breadth in spike-specific CD8+ and CD4+ T cell responses following vaccination. The study found similar non-spike TCR breadth in vaccine and placebo recipients. Analytic work on TCR breadth and depth might have understated the full extent of total T cell responses.

Clones were read by immunoSEQ multiplex PCR, and TCRdb kept only the in-frame ones, dropping some. The sample includes 400,000 to 500,000 clones, roughly 90% of them seen just once. There are 12 residues in the CDR3. Germline CDR1 is SGHNT and CDR2 is YYREEE (reference sequence). V was shortened by 4 bases and J by 7 bases, with 11 bases between the two germline ends. In its sample, this clone was seen a few times. Its antigen is not identified. Treatment in this sample: around 19 received Ad26.COV2.S at low or high dose, single or two shots; about 5 received placebo; per-sample allocation not given. Collection of the samples took place on day 63 after the first injection of vaccine or placebo. The vaccine antigen was prefusion-stabilized Wuhan SARS-CoV-2 spike.

This receptor was identified in a person aged 18-60 years who received the Ad26.COV2.S COVID-19 vaccine or a placebo. The chain uses TRBV5-4 and TRBJ1-2, with TRBD1 as a possible D gene (5 bases). This specimen was peripheral blood, taken in a trial of Ad26.COV2.S vaccine versus placebo. In DNA, the CDR3 is TGTGCCAGCAGCCCTGACAGAATTGGCTACACCTTC. Translation gives CASSPDRIGYTF.